This T cell receptor (beta chain) was documented in a study of blood T cell repertoires in COVID-19. TCRdb's table, derived via immunoSEQ multiplex PCR, lists solely in-frame clones and lacks some. The sample shows roughly 76,000 clones, approximately 80% of them seen only once. The CDR3 contains 14 residues. Germline CDR1 and CDR2: MNHEY and SVGAGI. V was pared by 6 bases and J by 3 bases, with 7 bases of the junction left unmatched. The TCR originated in a human donor in a cohort sampled during active COVID-19. Sequenced material: peripheral blood. The J gene is TRBJ2-7, the V gene TRBV6-5, with 8 bases that match TRBD2. The CDR3 region has the DNA TGTGCCAGCAGGAATCCGGGGGGGGGCTACGAGCAGTACTTC. Translated: CASRNPGGGYEQYF.